This T cell receptor beta chain was recovered during a study of blood T cell repertoires in COVID-19. On the study more broadly: Samples taken during acute and convalescent COVID-19 were collected in the United States, Italy and Spain. Sources were T cells, B-cell-depleted T cells, or PBMCs; the material itself was cDNA or gDNA.

Original handling: Reference gene primer amplification yielded estimated nucleated cell counts. Sequenced by immunoSEQ multiplex PCR; TCRdb stores in-frame clones only, minus some. D and trimming were read from the DNA, whereas the V and J calls and clone size are those reported in that table. Of roughly 86,000 clones listed, around four fifths are singletons. V lost 0 bases, J lost 1 base, and 6 bases lay in between. The germline V gene encodes CDR1 ENHRY and CDR2 SYGVKD. The CDR3 covers 14 residues. The clonotype was recovered from a woman aged 70 to 79 with acute or convalescent COVID-19. V usage is TRBV10-3 and J usage is TRBJ1-1, with D tentatively TRBD1 (5 bases). The sequencing sample was made of peripheral blood. This CDR3 reads CAISESGGNTEAFF. The DNA for the CDR3 is TGTGCCATCAGTGAGTCGGGGGGGAACACTGAAGCTTTCTTT.